This section outlines one TCR beta chain sequence together with its context. This entry belongs to a study of blood T cell repertoires in COVID-19. Study summary: There were acute and convalescent COVID-19 samples, and they came from the United States, Italy and Spain. Nucleic acid was either cDNA or gDNA, and it came from T cells, B-cell-depleted T cells, or PBMCs.

Methods used by the authors: Nucleated cell number was recorded as an estimate derived from reference gene primer amplification. Repertoires were generated with immunoSEQ multiplex PCR, while TCRdb's copy carries only in-frame clones and drops some. The DNA gave D and trimming, while V, J and clone size come from that table. The sample records under 100,000 clones, about 82% being singletons. Sequencing used peripheral blood. The sequence came from an elderly man with active or convalescent COVID-19.

Here the CDR3 reads CASSPTGGTGELFF. The CDR3 region has the DNA TGCGCCAGCAGTCCGACAGGGGGAACCGGGGAGCTGTTTTTT. This rearrangement joins TRBV5-1 to TRBJ2-2; 9 nucleotides line up with TRBD1. CDR1 is SGHRS, CDR2 YFSETQ, per germline. The CDR3 runs 14 residues. After removal of 5 bases from V and 5 bases from J, the junction contained 4 bases not matched to a gene.